This T cell receptor (beta chain) was sequenced for a study of blood T cells in healthy people across ages. General study findings and limits: As age increased, TCR beta diversity per million T cells fell in a roughly linear fashion. A greater number of naive CD4+ cells and higher diversity distinguished long-lived donors from aged donors.

With a J-beta primer mix and a sample-barcoded 5' primer, a second PCR ran about 7 to 12 cycles. Template switching added a 12-random-nucleotide identifier to every cDNA molecule. MiXCR was run by TCRdb on the 5' RACE reads, yielding one entry per CDR3 protein. The sample consists of 1.5 million or so distinct CDR3 sequences, roughly 43% of them appearing once. As for this clonotype: Its antigen remains unidentified.

Trimming cost V 0 bases and J 2 bases, with 18 bases left between them. This CDR3 is built from 17 residues. The germline V gene encodes CDR1 SGHRS and CDR2 YFSETQ. The clonotype was recovered from a woman aged 18-35 years in good health. Sequenced sample: blood. The V call is TRBV5-1, the J call TRBJ2-7; tentative D call: TRBD1 (5 bases). The CDR3 DNA follows: TGCGCCAGCAGCTTGGCCAACAGGCCTCCCTATACCTACGAGCAGTACTTC. The encoded protein is CASSLANRPPYTYEQYF.